This TCR beta chain is from a study of OX40 agonist ivuxolimab in advanced cancers. TCRdb's copy holds only in-frame clones and misses some; the assay was immunoSEQ multiplex PCR. The data show around 41,000 clones, with around 81% seen just once and roughly 2.5% held by the top ten. This clone has more than one count but fewer than ten. Germline CDR1 MGHRA, CDR2 YSYEKL. CDR3 size: 17 residues. Germline trimming cut 4 bases from V and 3 bases from J; bases unmatched to any gene: 12. This chain links TRBV4-1 with TRBJ2-1, with 7 positions matching TRBD2. This specimen was CD4+ or CD8+ T cells sorted from blood, taken in a trial of the OX40 agonist ivuxolimab. This sequence originates from an adult with an advanced solid tumor such as melanoma, head and neck, liver or kidney cancer. The CDR3 coding sequence is TGCGCCAGCAGCCCATTCGCCAGCGGGAATAACTACAATGAGCAGTTCTTC. This codes for CASSPFASGNNYNEQFF.